The clone carrying this TCR beta chain was counted at least ten times. The data are from a study of T cells in Graves' hyperthyroidism and ophthalmopathy. CDR3 length equals 11 residues. In germline, CDR1 is SQVTM, CDR2 ANQGSEA. V was pared by 5 bases and J by 4 bases, with 2 bases of the junction left unmatched. TCR beta CDR3 regions were amplified from RNA. The HTBI primer set was used in a first-round RT-PCR of the TCR CDR3. TCRdb re-called the multiplex PCR reads with MiXCR, one entry per CDR3 protein. The sample lists 400,000 or so distinct CDR3 sequences, more than 12% occurring once. Sample: blood. This chain links TRBV29-1 with TRBJ2-7; TRBD1 aligns across 7 bases. This clonotype was sampled from a woman aged 25 to 39 with Graves' ophthalmopathy. The CDR3 spells CSVSGGYEQYF. The CDR3 bases are TGCAGCGTTTCAGGGGGTTACGAGCAGTACTTC.